This T cell receptor (beta chain) was profiled in a study of shared clonotypes between healthy human individuals. Germline CDR1 is SGDLS and CDR2 is YYNGEE. J lost 2 bases, V lost 2 bases, and 9 bases had no gene match. The CDR3 runs 17 residues. The method was immunoSEQ multiplex PCR; TCRdb's version includes in-frame clones alone and lacks a portion of them. The sample consists of a few million clones, roughly 95% of them appearing once. Study-wide points: On the whole, naive subsets had larger estimated richness than memory subsets had. Some naive CD4 clonotypes, about 5.5%, turned up in common across a few donors.

The naive CD8 population came from CD45RO-negative cells selected for CCR7, without terminally differentiated effector memory CD45RA+ cells. With regard to this clone: The antigen remains unidentified.

This rearrangement joins TRBV9 to TRBJ2-5; 10 positions agree with TRBD2. The clonotype comes from a man aged 18-30 years in good health. Some clones in this sample may be carry-over from other donors' samples. Sequencing was done on a sample of naive CD8+ T cells from PBMCs. This chain's CDR3 is CASSVGLATRGQETQYF. The CDR3 DNA reads as TGTGCCAGCAGCGTGGGACTAGCGACCCGGGGACAAGAGACCCAGTACTTC. The full variable domain, rest sourced from reference TRBV9 and TRBJ2-5, is DSGVTQTPKHLITATGQRVTLRCSPRSGDLSVYWYQQSLDQGLQFLIQYYNGEERAKGNILERFSAQQFPDLHSELNLSSLELGDSALYFCASSVGLATRGQETQYFGPGTRLLVL.